A single sample gave rise to the 22 T cell receptor beta chains below, sequenced in a study of lymphopenia after photon versus proton radiotherapy. The repertoire was sequenced with immunoSEQ multiplex PCR; TCRdb's copy has only in-frame clones and lacks some. The sample shows tens of thousands of clones, about 85% of them seen only once. Sequences were derived from peripheral blood, sampled from a patient treated with photon-based radiotherapy. The origin of the receptors is a man in his forties with gastric cancer.

This clone was seen only a few times. The chain uses TRBV6-5 and TRBJ2-7; D call uncertain. Trimming took 0 bases from V and 0 from J, leaving 9 bases between them. Germline assignment: CDR1 MNHEY and CDR2 SVGAGI. The CDR3 has 15 residues. CDR3 in DNA: TGTGCCAGCAGTTACTCCGGATTCTCCTCCTACGAGCAGTACTTC. Encoded protein: CASSYSGFSSYEQYF.

The chain carries TRBV2 and TRBJ1-2; a possible D gene is TRBD1 (5 bases). Germline loops: CDR1 SNHLY, CDR2 FYNNEI. The CDR3 loop spans 18 amino acids. V was pared by 1 base and J by 4 bases, with 22 bases between. This CDR3 is CASSEVLRDPVRGYGYTF. The DNA of the CDR3 is TGTGCCAGCAGTGAAGTCCTCCGGGACCCCGTAAGGGGCTATGGCTACACCTTC.

The chain joins TRBV5-4 to TRBJ2-5, with 10 bases matching TRBD2. V shed 4 bases, J shed 5 bases, and the junction held 14 bases outside the gene matches. Germline V CDR1 and CDR2: SGHNT, YYREEE (reference sequence). The CDR3 covers 17 residues. CDR3 nucleotide sequence: TGTGCCAGCAGCGTAGGAGTAGCGGGGGGCGTTAGCGAGACCCAGTACTTC. Protein: CASSVGVAGGVSETQYF.

The rearrangement joins TRBV30 to TRBJ2-5; no definite D call. CDR3 size: 11 residues. Looked up from germline, CDR1 is GTSNPN and CDR2 is SVGIG (reference sequence). Trimming pared 5 bases from V and 2 bases from J, leaving 6 bases between. CDR3 bases: TGTGCCTGGGGAAAGCAAGAGACCCAGTACTTC. It yields the protein CAWGKQETQYF.

This rearrangement joins TRBV29-1 to TRBJ1-4; 9 nucleotides align to TRBD1. CDR1 and CDR2 (germline): SQVTM, ANQGSEA. J lost 4 bases, V lost 7 bases, and 4 bases had no gene match. The CDR3 covers 13 residues. The CDR3 nucleotides are TGCAGCGCCGGACAGGGGAATAATGAAAAACTGTTTTTT. Amino acids: CSAGQGNNEKLFF. The whole variable domain, remainder taken from reference TRBV29-1 and TRBJ1-4, is SAVISQKPSRDICQRGTSLTIQCQVDSQVTMMFWYRQQPGQSLTLIATANQGSEATYESGFVIDKFPISRPNLTFSTLTVSNMSPEDSSIYLCSAGQGNNEKLFFGSGTQLSVL.

The chain couples TRBV4-1 to TRBJ2-7; 8 positions match TRBD2. Germline trimming cut 3 bases from V and 0 bases from J; bases unmatched to any gene: 4. Germline V CDR1 and CDR2: MGHRA, YSYEKL. The CDR3 is made up of 15 amino acids. CDR3 nucleotides: TGCGCCAGCAGCCAGATAGCGGGAAGCTCCTACGAGCAGTACTTC. As protein: CASSQIAGSSYEQYF.

This chain links TRBV29-1 with TRBJ2-4; TRBD2 matches at 12 bases. The CDR3 contains 15 residues. From germline, CDR1 is SQVTM and CDR2 ANQGSEA. J lost 0 bases, V lost 7 bases, and 4 bases had no gene match. The CDR3 sequence is CSAGLAGIAKNIQYF. The CDR3 nucleotides read TGCAGCGCCGGACTAGCGGGAATAGCCAAAAACATTCAGTACTTC.

This clone has only a few counts. This chain uses TRBV5-6 with TRBJ2-5; TRBD2 aligns across 9 bases. V lost 4 bases, J lost 5 bases, and 6 bases stayed unmatched. The CDR3 extends over 14 amino acids. Germline V gene lookup returns CDR1 SGHDT and CDR2 YYEEEE. This chain's CDR3 is CASSDAGGPETQYF. DNA of the CDR3: TGTGCCAGCAGCGACGCGGGGGGGCCCGAGACCCAGTACTTC. Combining the CDR3 with reference TRBV5-6 and TRBJ2-5 gives the whole variable domain DAGVTQSPTHLIKTRGQQVTLRCSPKSGHDTVSWYQQALGQGPQFIFQYYEEEERQRGNFPDRFSGHQFPNYSSELNVNALLLGDSALYLCASSDAGGPETQYFGPGTRLLVL.

In this sample, this clone turned up once. This rearrangement joins TRBV7-2 to TRBJ2-2; 7 bases match TRBD1. The V gene's germline CDR1 is SGHTA and CDR2 FQGNSA. The CDR3 has 15 amino acids. Unmatched junction bases numbered 5, after V lost 5 bases and J lost 2 bases. The CDR3 is CASSLGDRNTGELFF. CDR3 nucleotides: TGTGCCAGCAGCCTAGGGGACAGAAACACCGGGGAGCTGTTTTTT. Supplemented by reference TRBV7-2 and TRBJ2-2, the full variable domain reads GAGVSQSPSNKVTEKGKDVELRCDPISGHTALYWYRQSLGQGLEFLIYFQGNSAPDKSGLPSDRFSAERTGGSVSTLTIQRTQQEDSAVYLCASSLGDRNTGELFFGEGSRLTVL.

J is TRBJ2-3 and V is TRBV6-5; TRBD2 matches 10 bases. V trimming: 8 bases; J trimming: 3 bases; junction bases outside the gene matches: 2. From germline, CDR1 is MNHEY and CDR2 SVGAGI. The CDR3 is made up of 13 amino acids. In DNA, the CDR3 is TGTGCCAGCGGTAGCGGGGGGACAGATACGCAGTATTTT. It is translated as CASGSGGTDTQYF.

The rearrangement uses TRBV2 and TRBJ1-1; perhaps TRBD1 as D (5 bases). Trimming removed 6 bases at V and 4 bases at J, with 15 bases between. Per the germline V gene, CDR1 is SNHLY and CDR2 is FYNNEI. The length of the CDR3 is 14 residues. For the CDR3, the DNA is TGTGCCAGCAGGGACAAGTCTGGGAGCACTGAAGCTTTCTTT. It codes for CASRDKSGSTEAFF.

V is TRBV7-3 and J is TRBJ1-1, with a weak D call TRBD1 (6 bases). V lost 5 bases to trimming and J lost 1 base, with 8 bases between them. Germline V gene sequence: CDR1 SGHTA, CDR2 FQGTGA. This CDR3 region has 13 residues. The CDR3 region is CASSGQKNTEAFF. The CDR3 nucleotides are TGTGCCAGCAGCGGACAGAAGAACACTGAAGCTTTCTTT.

The chain combines TRBV6-6 with TRBJ2-3; D is perhaps TRBD1 or TRBD2 (6 bases each). Germline V CDR1 and CDR2: MNHNY, SVGAGI (reference sequence). The CDR3 length is 14 residues. V shed 2 bases and J shed 2 bases, with 8 bases lying between them. The CDR3 region is CASSYGGPTDTQYF. DNA of the CDR3: TGTGCCAGCAGTTACGGGGGGCCCACAGATACGCAGTATTTT.

V gene TRBV4-1 combines with J gene TRBJ1-5; D unclear. The germline gives CDR1 MGHRA, CDR2 YSYEKL. V was cut by 1 base and J by 6 bases, with 7 bases left in between. The CDR3 totals 13 residues. This chain's CDR3 is CASSQGGTQPQHF. The CDR3 DNA reads as TGCGCCAGCAGCCAAGGGGGAACTCAGCCCCAGCATTTT.

This chain links TRBV5-1 with TRBJ1-6; a weak D match, TRBD1 (5 bases). CDR1 SGHRS and CDR2 YFSETQ come from the germline V gene. The CDR3 covers 13 residues. Between the trimmed V and J ends, which lost 4 bases and 7 bases, there was a span of 9 bases. The CDR3 is CASSRQQNSPLHF. Here the CDR3 DNA reads TGCGCCAGCAGCCGACAGCAAAATTCACCCCTCCACTTT. The full variable domain, with the rest looked up from reference TRBV5-1 and TRBJ1-6, is KAGVTQTPRYLIKTRGQQVTLSCSPISGHRSVSWYQQTPGQGLQFLFEYFSETQRNKGNFPGRFSGRQFSNSRSEMNVSTLELGDSALYLCASSRQQNSPLHFGNGTRLTVT.

This chain uses TRBV5-4 with TRBJ2-7, with TRBD1 identical over 9 bases. In germline, CDR1 is SGHNT, CDR2 YYREEE (reference sequence). V shed 3 bases and J 7 bases; nucleotides not matched to a gene: 8. This CDR3 is 14 amino acids long. CDR3 bases: TGTGCCAGCAGCTCCTACAGGGGGCCAAGGGAGCAGTACTTC. Amino acid sequence: CASSSYRGPREQYF. The whole variable domain, remainder taken from reference TRBV5-4 and TRBJ2-7, is ETGVTQSPTHLIKTRGQQVTLRCSSQSGHNTVSWYQQALGQGPQFIFQYYREEENGRGNFPPRFSGLQFPNYSSELNVNALELDDSALYLCASSSYRGPREQYFGPGTRLTVT.

V gene TRBV29-1 combines with J gene TRBJ2-7, with D perhaps matching TRBD1 (5 bases). The CDR3 is made up of 12 amino acids. Germline loops: CDR1 SQVTM, CDR2 ANQGSEA. V was clipped by 4 bases and J by 0 bases, with 7 bases between them. The CDR3 DNA sequence: TGCAGCGTTGGTAGGGGCTCCTACGAGCAGTACTTC. Its translation is CSVGRGSYEQYF.

The chain is built from TRBV30 and TRBJ2-5, with D perhaps matching TRBD1 (5 bases). The germline CDR1 and CDR2 sequences are GTSNPN and SVGIG (reference sequence). CDR3 length: 13 amino acids. Trimming took 2 bases from V and 2 from J, leaving 9 bases between them. CDR3 DNA sequence: TGTGCCTGGAGTTTAGACAGACAAGAGACCCAGTACTTC. This codes for CAWSLDRQETQYF. The whole variable domain, remainder taken from reference TRBV30 and TRBJ2-5, is SQTIHQWPATLVQPVGSPLSLECTVEGTSNPNLYWYRQAAGRGLQLLFYSVGIGQISSEVPQNLSASRPQDRQFILSSKKLLLSDSGFYLCAWSLDRQETQYFGPGTRLLVL.

CDR3 nucleotide sequence: TGCACCAGCAGCCACCACTGCTCCTACGAGCAGTACTTC. It is translated as CTSSHHCSYEQYF. The chain joins TRBV1 to TRBJ2-7; the listed D gene, TRBD2, was not tested against the DNA. TRBV1 has pseudogene status. The CDR3 has 13 residues.

The V gene is TRBV5-8, the J gene TRBJ2-7; D is perhaps TRBD1 (5 bases). The CDR3 has 13 amino acids. The germline V gene has CDR1 SGHTS and CDR2 YDEGEE. V was clipped by 9 bases and J by 0 bases, with 13 bases between them. In DNA form, the CDR3 reads TGTGCCACCTACAGGCGGCCCTCCTACGAGCAGTACTTC. Translation gives CATYRRPSYEQYF.

The chain employs TRBV5-1 and TRBJ1-6; TRBD1 is a possible D gene (6 bases). V lost 0 bases, J lost 7 bases, and 8 bases lay in between. The germline V gene has CDR1 SGHRS and CDR2 YFSETQ. There are 14 residues in the CDR3. The CDR3 DNA reads as TGCGCCAGCAGCTTGGGGCAGGGGAATTCACCCCTCCACTTT. Encoded protein: CASSLGQGNSPLHF.

The V and J genes are TRBV12-5 and TRBJ2-2; no firm D call. V was trimmed by 2 bases and J by 6 bases, leaving 10 bases between them. This CDR3 contains 14 residues. CDR1 and CDR2 (germline): LGHNT, FRNRAP. As DNA, the CDR3 is TGTGCTAGTGGTTTGAGACAATCCTCCGGGGAGCTGTTTTTT. This sequence encodes CASGLRQSSGELFF.